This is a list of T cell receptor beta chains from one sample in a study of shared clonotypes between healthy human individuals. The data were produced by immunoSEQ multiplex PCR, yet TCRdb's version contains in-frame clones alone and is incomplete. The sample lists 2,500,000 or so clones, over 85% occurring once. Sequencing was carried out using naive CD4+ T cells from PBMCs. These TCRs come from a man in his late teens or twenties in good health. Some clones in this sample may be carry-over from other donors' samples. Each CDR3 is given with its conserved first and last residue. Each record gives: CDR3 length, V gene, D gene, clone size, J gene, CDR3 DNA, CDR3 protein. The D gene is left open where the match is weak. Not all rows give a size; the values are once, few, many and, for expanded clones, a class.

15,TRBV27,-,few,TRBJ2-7,TGTGCCAGCAGTTTATCGGCCCATCGCGGGTACGAGCAGTACTTC,CASSLSAHRGYEQYF
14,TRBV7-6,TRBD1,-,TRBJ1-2,TGTGCCAGCAGTTCACTGGGACAGGGGGGTGGCTACACCTTC,CASSSLGQGGGYTF
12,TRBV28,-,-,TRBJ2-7,TGTGCCAGCACCCTTGGTACGGGCGTTGAGTACTTC,CASTLGTGVEYF
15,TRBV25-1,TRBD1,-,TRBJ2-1,TGTGCCAGCAGCGAGGGACAGGGGAGGTTCGATGAGCAGTTCTTC,CASSEGQGRFDEQFF
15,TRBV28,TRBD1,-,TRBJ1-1,TGTGCCAGCTCCCAGGGGGCGAGGGACGACACTGAAGCTTTCTTT,CASSQGARDDTEAFF
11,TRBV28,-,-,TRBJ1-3,TGTGCCAGCAGTTTCACGGGGGCGCCATATTTT,CASSFTGAPYF
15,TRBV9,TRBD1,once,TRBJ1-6,TGTGCCAGCAGAAAGACAGGGGATAATAATTCACCCCTCCACTTT,CASRKTGDNNSPLHF
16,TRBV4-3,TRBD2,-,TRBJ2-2,TGCGCCAGCAGCCTCAATATAGCGGGCGACACCGGGGAGCTGTTTTTT,CASSLNIAGDTGELFF
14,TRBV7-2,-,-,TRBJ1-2,TGTGCCAGCAGCTTAGGGGCAGGGAACTATGGCTACACCTTC,CASSLGAGNYGYTF
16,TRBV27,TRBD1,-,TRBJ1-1,TGTGCCAGCAGAGGGACAGGGGGCGTCGGGAACACTGAAGCTTTCTTT,CASRGTGGVGNTEAFF
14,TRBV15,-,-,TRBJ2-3,TGTGCCACCAGCAGAGGCGGGGCCCCAGATACGCAGTATTTT,CATSRGGAPDTQYF
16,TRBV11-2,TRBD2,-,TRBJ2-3,TGTGCCAGCAGCCCGCGACTAGCGGGAGTCCCAGATACGCAGTATTTT,CASSPRLAGVPDTQYF
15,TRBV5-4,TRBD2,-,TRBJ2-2,TGTGCCAGCAGCCCCGGGACTAGTAACACCGGGGAGCTGTTTTTT,CASSPGTSNTGELFF
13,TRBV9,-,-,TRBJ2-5,TGTGCCAGCAGCGATACAGGGTCAGGGACCCAGTACTTC,CASSDTGSGTQYF
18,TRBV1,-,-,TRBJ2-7,TGCACCAGCAGCCAAGATGTAGGGGGAGGGCGGCTTCGCTACGAGCAGTACTTC,CTSSQDVGGGRLRYEQYF
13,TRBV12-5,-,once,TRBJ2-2,TGCGCAAGCCTCGTCGAGACATCAGGGGAGCTGTTTTTT,CASLVETSGELFF
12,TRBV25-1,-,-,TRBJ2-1,TGTGCCAGCAGTGAGTTTAGGAATGAGCAGTTCTTC,CASSEFRNEQFF
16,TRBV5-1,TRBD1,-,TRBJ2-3,TGCGCCAGCAGCTTTCCTCGGGACAGGGCTACAGATACGCAGTATTTT,CASSFPRDRATDTQYF
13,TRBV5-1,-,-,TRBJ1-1,TGCGCCAGCAGCTTGGGCGGTCACACTGAAGCTTTCTTT,CASSLGGHTEAFF
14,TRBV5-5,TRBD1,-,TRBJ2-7,TGTGCCAGCAGCCCGACAGGGGTCACCTACGAGCAGTACTTC,CASSPTGVTYEQYF
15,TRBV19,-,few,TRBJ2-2,TGTGCCACCACAGTCAGGGTTGGGGACACCGGGGAGCTGTTTTTT,CATTVRVGDTGELFF
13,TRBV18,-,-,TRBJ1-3,TGTGCCACCTCGAGGGGCTCTGGAAACACCATATATTTT,CATSRGSGNTIYF
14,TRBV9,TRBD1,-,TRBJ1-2,TGTGCCAGCAGCGCGGACAGGGGGGACTATGGCTACACCTTC,CASSADRGDYGYTF
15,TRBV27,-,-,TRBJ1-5,TGTGCCAGCAGTTTATCGATCCCCTTAGGTCAGCCCCAGCATTTT,CASSLSIPLGQPQHF
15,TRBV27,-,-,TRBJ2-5,TGTGCCAGCAGAGACTCCGGGACACAGCTTGGGACCCAGTACTTC,CASRDSGTQLGTQYF
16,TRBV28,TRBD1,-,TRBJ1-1,TGTGCCAGCAGGGGCCCGGGACAGGGGTTTTTCACTGAAGCTTTCTTT,CASRGPGQGFFTEAFF
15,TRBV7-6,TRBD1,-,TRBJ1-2,TGTGCCAGCAGTAGCCACAGGGGACGAAACTATGGCTACACCTTC,CASSSHRGRNYGYTF
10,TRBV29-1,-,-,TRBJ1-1,TGCAGCGTTGCCAACACTGAAGCTTTCTTT,CSVANTEAFF
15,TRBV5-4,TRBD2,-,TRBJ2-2,TGTGCCAGCAGCAGCGGGAGGGTACACGGCGGGGAGCTGTTTTTT,CASSSGRVHGGELFF
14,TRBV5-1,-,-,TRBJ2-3,TGCGCCAGCAGCTTGACGGCGGGAACAGATACGCAGTATTTT,CASSLTAGTDTQYF